This T cell receptor (beta chain) derives from a study of blood T cell repertoires in COVID-19. Study information: PBMCs, B-cell-depleted T cells, or T cells provided the cDNA or gDNA that made up the material.

V lost 2 bases to trimming and J lost 0 bases, with 4 bases between them. The CDR3 has 13 residues. This clone was found a few times. Repertoires were generated with immunoSEQ multiplex PCR, while TCRdb's copy carries only in-frame clones and drops some. The sample yields approximately 260,000 clones, more than 70% seen once. The V call is TRBV12-3 or TRBV12-4, the J call TRBJ1-2; D gene ambiguous. The specimen was PBMCs or T cells enriched from blood (not recorded which). This sequence originates from a woman aged 40-49 years with acute COVID-19. The CDR3 DNA sequence: TGTGCCAGCAGTTTAACGGCTAACTATGGCTACACCTTC. This gives the protein CASSLTANYGYTF.